These 7 T cell receptor beta chains originate from one sample sequenced in a study of blood T cell repertoires in COVID-19. The protocol was immunoSEQ multiplex PCR, while the TCRdb copy is restricted to in-frame clones and leaves out a portion. The sample has fewer than 55,000 clones, roughly two thirds seen once. Sequencing was carried out using peripheral blood. These receptors were taken from a woman in her 70s with acute or convalescent COVID-19.

This sequence joins TRBV4-1 and TRBJ2-1; D is possibly TRBD1 (6 bases). V lost 3 bases to trimming and J lost 5 bases, with 11 bases between them. CDR3 length equals 14 residues. Germline V lookup: CDR1 MGHRA, CDR2 YSYEKL. CDR3 in amino acids: CASSQRTANNEQFF. In nucleotides, the CDR3 is TGCGCCAGCAGCCAGAGGACAGCAAACAATGAGCAGTTCTTC.

This clone turned up a few times. The V call is TRBV5-4, the J call TRBJ2-4; the D gene is possibly TRBD1 (5 bases). Germline V gives CDR1 SGHNT, CDR2 YYREEE (reference sequence). The length of the CDR3 is 14 residues. V lost 0 bases and J 7 bases, leaving 11 bases between the germline ends. The DNA of the CDR3 is TGTGCCAGCAGCTTGGGGCAGGGAACGAACATTCAGTACTTC. This gives the protein CASSLGQGTNIQYF.

The chain is built from TRBV5-1 and TRBJ2-7, with TRBD1 as a possible D gene (6 bases). V gave up 0 bases and J gave up 5 bases, with 18 bases separating them. This CDR3 spans 16 amino acids. Germline V lookup: CDR1 SGHRS, CDR2 YFSETQ. The CDR3 region has the DNA TGCGCCAGCAGCTTGGCCCTTGACAGGCGGTACGACGAGCAGTACTTC. Amino acid sequence: CASSLALDRRYDEQYF. The full variable domain, with the rest looked up from reference TRBV5-1 and TRBJ2-7, is KAGVTQTPRYLIKTRGQQVTLSCSPISGHRSVSWYQQTPGQGLQFLFEYFSETQRNKGNFPGRFSGRQFSNSRSEMNVSTLELGDSALYLCASSLALDRRYDEQYFGPGTRLTVT.

The CDR3 loop reads CASSPTLAGSYEQYF. Written as DNA, the CDR3 is TGTGCCAGCTCACCTACCTTAGCGGGGTCCTACGAGCAGTACTTC. The chain has TRBV18 and TRBJ2-7; TRBD2 aligns across 8 bases. CDR3 size: 15 residues. Germline assignment: CDR1 KGHSH and CDR2 LQKENI. Losses at the gene ends were 3 bases for V and 1 base for J; bases not matched to a gene: 5.

The gene calls are TRBV3-1 (or the pseudogene TRBV3-2) and TRBJ2-7; D is undetermined. Trimming took off 6 bases at V and 3 bases at J, with 9 bases between the two ends. This CDR3 has 12 residues. Germline-derived CDR1 and CDR2 are LGHDT and YNNKEL (reference sequence). CDR3 nucleotides: TGTGCCAGCAGTCTCCAGCGCTACGAGCAGTACTTC. This encodes CASSLQRYEQYF.

The genes are TRBV10-1 and TRBJ2-1; perhaps TRBD1 as D (6 bases). CDR1 is WNHNN and CDR2 is SYGVQD in the germline V gene (reference sequence). This CDR3 comprises 13 residues. Trimming took off 3 bases at V and 7 bases at J, with 10 bases between the two ends. The CDR3 protein is CASSDAGVNEQFF. DNA of the CDR3: TGCGCCAGCAGTGATGCAGGGGTGAATGAGCAGTTCTTC.

This clone was seen more than once but under ten times. V usage is TRBV29-1 and J usage is TRBJ1-1, with TRBD1 matching over 8 bases. V shed 3 bases, J shed 6 bases, and the junction held 9 bases outside the gene matches. CDR3 length: 14 residues. Germline values: CDR1 SQVTM, CDR2 ANQGSEA. This chain's CDR3 is CSVDGGQGGPEAFF. For the CDR3, the DNA is TGCAGCGTTGACGGCGGACAGGGAGGCCCTGAAGCTTTCTTT.